Below are 8 T cell receptor beta chains sequenced from a single sample in a study of OX40 agonist ivuxolimab in advanced cancers. Method: immunoSEQ multiplex PCR; TCRdb's copy keeps in-frame clones and lacks some. Among about 50,000 clones listed, about 90% were seen once. Here the sequenced sample was CD4+ or CD8+ T cells sorted from blood, taken in a trial of the OX40 agonist ivuxolimab. All receptors come from an adult with an advanced solid tumor such as melanoma, head and neck, liver or kidney cancer.

The gene calls are TRBV6-5 and TRBJ2-5, with 7 bases matching TRBD2. The junction had 5 bases not matched to a gene; V was cut back by 0 bases and J by 1 base. Germline CDR1 is MNHEY and CDR2 is SVGAGI. The CDR3 has 16 residues. CDR3 DNA: TGTGCCAGCAGTTACTCGGCTAGCGGAATCCAAGAGACCCAGTACTTC. It yields the protein CASSYSASGIQETQYF.

This chain connects TRBV10-2 to TRBJ2-3, with D maybe TRBD2 (6 bases). The V end lost 8 bases, the J end lost 4 bases, and 10 bases lay between the germline ends. Germline V gene sequence: CDR1 WSHSY, CDR2 SAAADI. The CDR3 sequence is 12 residues long. The CDR3 nucleotides read TGCGCCAGCCATGGGGAGGCAGATACGCAGTATTTT. Encoded protein: CASHGEADTQYF.

By share, this clone ranks as medium-sized. The chain is built from TRBV11-1 and TRBJ2-7, with D possibly matching TRBD1 (5 bases). The V gene lost 7 bases and the J gene lost 3 bases, with 19 bases spanning the gap. The CDR3 is 15 amino acids. The germline gives CDR1 SGHAT, CDR2 FQDESV (reference sequence). DNA for the CDR3: TGTGCCAGCACCGATCTAGGGGCCTCTATCTACGAGCAGTACTTC. Protein: CASTDLGASIYEQYF.

This clone showed up just once. The V gene is TRBV11-3, the J gene TRBJ1-2, with D unresolved. The CDR3 extends over 12 amino acids. Trimming stripped 0 bases from V and 7 bases from J, with 6 bases between. The germline V gene has CDR1 SGHNT and CDR2 YENEEA. In DNA, the CDR3 is TGTGCCAGCAGCTTAGATCCCCCTGGCTACACCTTC. Protein: CASSLDPPGYTF.

CDR3 sequence reads: CASSQTGLPTDEQFF. The CDR3 nucleotides are TGCGCCAGCAGTCAGACGGGACTACCTACCGATGAGCAGTTCTTC. The gene calls are TRBV10-1 and TRBJ2-1; 7 nucleotides match TRBD2. This CDR3 is 15 amino acids long. The V segment lost 5 bases and the J segment 8 bases; nucleotides outside the gene matches: 12. CDR1 is WNHNN and CDR2 is SYGVQD in the germline V gene (reference sequence).

This sequence joins TRBV6-1 and TRBJ1-5; possible D gene TRBD1, 6 bases. CDR3 length: 15 residues. Germline V gene lookup returns CDR1 MNHNS and CDR2 SASEGT. Trimming pared 6 bases from V and 6 bases from J, leaving 18 bases between. CDR3 bases: TGTGCCAGCAGCCTATCTCGGGGGGGGCCTCAGCCCCAGCATTTT. Translating gives CASSLSRGGPQPQHF.

This clone appeared a single time. V and J are TRBV28 and TRBJ1-2; D ambiguous. V shed 1 base and J shed 4 bases, with 10 bases lying between them. Germline CDR1 is MDHEN and CDR2 is SYDVKM. The CDR3 sequence is 14 residues long. The DNA of the CDR3 is TGTGCCAGCAGTTTATCGCCCTTAGGCTATGGCTACACCTTC. Amino acids: CASSLSPLGYGYTF.

The V gene is TRBV5-1, the J gene TRBJ1-1; no clear D gene. This CDR3 comprises 14 residues. Trimming took off 1 base at V and 1 base at J, with 8 bases between the two ends. CDR1 is SGHRS and CDR2 is YFSETQ in the germline V gene. CDR3 sequence: CASSLWSGNTEAFF. Here the CDR3 DNA reads TGCGCCAGCAGCTTGTGGTCAGGGAACACTGAAGCTTTCTTT. The entire variable domain, with the rest obtained from reference TRBV5-1 and TRBJ1-1, is as follows: KAGVTQTPRYLIKTRGQQVTLSCSPISGHRSVSWYQQTPGQGLQFLFEYFSETQRNKGNFPGRFSGRQFSNSRSEMNVSTLELGDSALYLCASSLWSGNTEAFFGQGTRLTVV.